The 13 T cell receptor beta chains presented below share a single source sample, sequenced in a study of OX40 agonist ivuxolimab in advanced cancers. Libraries were built with the immunoSEQ multiplex PCR assay. TCRdb re-hosts the immuneACCESS table, in-frame sequences only. Its copies lack some clones; in the studies checked, an unresolved V gene accounts for under half of them, and the cause for the rest is not known. This sample is represented by 30,000 or so clones; roughly four fifths of them were singletons. The ten largest clones represent about a quarter of the sample. Sequenced material: CD4+ or CD8+ T cells sorted from blood, taken in a trial of the OX40 agonist ivuxolimab. These receptors were collected from an adult with an advanced solid tumor such as melanoma, head and neck, liver or kidney cancer.

The chain has TRBV7-9 and TRBJ2-2, with TRBD1 identical over 12 bases. Germline V gives CDR1 SEHNR, CDR2 FQNEAQ (reference sequence). Germline trimming cut 2 bases from V and 4 bases from J; bases unmatched to any gene: 5. This CDR3 spans 17 amino acids. The CDR3 reads CASSLRGQGAPTGELFF. In DNA, the CDR3 is TGTGCCAGCAGCTTAAGGGGACAGGGGGCGCCCACCGGGGAGCTGTTTTTT.

The chain uses TRBV14 and TRBJ2-5, with D maybe TRBD1 (6 bases). V lost 2 bases to trimming and J lost 6 bases, with 13 bases between them. Looked up from germline, CDR1 is SGHDN and CDR2 is FVKESK. This CDR3 comprises 14 residues. CDR3 region: CASSQRAGVQTQYF. In DNA form, the CDR3 reads TGTGCCAGCAGCCAAAGGGCAGGGGTACAGACCCAGTACTTC.

The rearrangement uses TRBV27 and TRBJ2-1; 7 bases are shared with TRBD1. CDR3 length: 14 residues. J was trimmed by 2 bases and V by 5 bases; bases with no gene match: 3. Looked up from germline, CDR1 is MNHEY and CDR2 is SMNVEV (reference sequence). CDR3 in amino acids: CASSLDRAYNEQFF. CDR3 bases: TGTGCCAGCAGTCTCGACAGGGCCTACAATGAGCAGTTCTTC.

This chain links TRBV4-1 with TRBJ2-3; TRBD2 matches 7 bases. Germline values: CDR1 MGHRA, CDR2 YSYEKL. With 5 bases clipped from V and 2 bases from J, the junction kept 7 bases outside the gene matches. The CDR3 is 15 amino acids. CDR3 in DNA: TGCGCCAGCAGCTTTACCGGGACTACCACAGATACGCAGTATTTT. It yields the protein CASSFTGTTTDTQYF.

The gene calls are TRBV6-1 and TRBJ2-5; 10 nucleotides line up with TRBD1. The CDR3 is made up of 14 amino acids. Trimming took 8 bases from V and 3 from J; bases not matched to a gene: 6. Germline lookup yields CDR1 MNHNS and CDR2 SASEGT. DNA for the CDR3: TGTGCCAGCCGAAGGACAGGGGGGGAAGAGACCCAGTACTTC. Residues: CASRRTGGEETQYF.

V usage is TRBV4-1 and J usage is TRBJ2-3; weak D call: TRBD2 (7 bases). Germline loops: CDR1 MGHRA, CDR2 YSYEKL. The CDR3 is 17 residues long. Trimming shortened V by 4 bases and J by 0 bases, and 17 bases separated the two germline ends. The CDR3 bases are TGCGCCAGCAGCCTTCGAGGGGGGGCCCCTAGCACAGATACGCAGTATTTT. This codes for CASSLRGGAPSTDTQYF.

J is TRBJ2-7 and V is TRBV27; D possibly matches TRBD1 or TRBD2 (5 bases each). This CDR3 is 14 amino acids long. Germline-derived CDR1 and CDR2 are MNHEY and SMNVEV (reference sequence). Between the trimmed V and J ends, which lost 3 bases and 0 bases, there was a span of 9 bases. CDR3 coding DNA: TGTGCCAGCAGTTTGGGACGGGCCTCCTACGAGCAGTACTTC. Its translation is CASSLGRASYEQYF.

The chain uses TRBV7-8 and TRBJ2-7; tentatively, D is TRBD1 or TRBD2 (5 bases each). Trimming removed 4 bases at V and 7 bases at J, with 20 bases between. The CDR3 sequence is 15 residues long. Germline CDR1 SGHVS, CDR2 FQNEAQ. The CDR3 sequence is CASSSIRRGLFEQYF. CDR3 sequence (DNA): TGTGCCAGCAGCTCGATCCGCCGGGGCCTTTTTGAGCAGTACTTC. The full variable domain, in which reference TRBV7-8 and TRBJ2-7 provide the parts outside the CDR3, is GAGVSQSPRYKVAKRGQDVALRCDPISGHVSLFWYQQALGQGPEFLTYFQNEAQLDKSGLPSDRFFAERPEGSVSTLKIQRTQQEDSAVYLCASSSIRRGLFEQYFGPGTRLTVT.

The chain combines TRBV6-1 with TRBJ2-1; D is unresolved. Germline V lookup: CDR1 MNHNS, CDR2 SASEGT. The CDR3 totals 12 residues. Trimming cost V 2 bases and J 7 bases, with 6 bases left between them. CDR3 in amino acids: CASSETSNEQFF. The CDR3, as DNA: TGTGCCAGCAGTGAAACTTCTAATGAGCAGTTCTTC.

The chain recombines TRBV29-1 with TRBJ2-3; no clear D gene. The germline CDR1 and CDR2 sequences are SQVTM and ANQGSEA. V dropped 1 base and J dropped 0 bases, with 8 bases sitting between them. CDR3 size: 14 residues. The CDR3 region has the DNA TGCAGCGTTGAAGGCGGCTTTAGCACAGATACGCAGTATTTT. As protein: CSVEGGFSTDTQYF.

The chain recombines TRBV30 with TRBJ2-1; TRBD2 aligns across 13 bases. J was trimmed by 4 bases and V by 0 bases; bases with no gene match: 0. CDR1 and CDR2 (germline): GTSNPN, SVGIG (reference sequence). CDR3 size: 15 residues. The DNA for the CDR3 is TGTGCCTGGAGTGTACTAGCGGGAGGGTACAATGAGCAGTTCTTC. It yields the protein CAWSVLAGGYNEQFF.

The gene calls are TRBV29-1 and TRBJ1-5, with D perhaps TRBD1 (5 bases). V lost 4 bases and J 1 base, leaving 11 bases between the germline ends. Germline V gives CDR1 SQVTM, CDR2 ANQGSEA. There are 14 residues in the CDR3. The CDR3 here is CSVGLGVSNQPQHF. The CDR3 DNA follows: TGCAGCGTTGGCTTAGGGGTAAGCAATCAGCCCCAGCATTTT.

The rearrangement joins TRBV15 to TRBJ2-7; TRBD1 agrees at 9 bases. Unmatched junction bases numbered 5, after V lost 5 bases and J lost 6 bases. The CDR3 runs to 13 residues. Per germline, CDR1 LNHNV and CDR2 YYDKDF (reference sequence). CDR3 residues: CATSPGTGFEQYF. As DNA, the CDR3 is TGTGCCACCAGCCCGGGGACAGGGTTCGAGCAGTACTTC.